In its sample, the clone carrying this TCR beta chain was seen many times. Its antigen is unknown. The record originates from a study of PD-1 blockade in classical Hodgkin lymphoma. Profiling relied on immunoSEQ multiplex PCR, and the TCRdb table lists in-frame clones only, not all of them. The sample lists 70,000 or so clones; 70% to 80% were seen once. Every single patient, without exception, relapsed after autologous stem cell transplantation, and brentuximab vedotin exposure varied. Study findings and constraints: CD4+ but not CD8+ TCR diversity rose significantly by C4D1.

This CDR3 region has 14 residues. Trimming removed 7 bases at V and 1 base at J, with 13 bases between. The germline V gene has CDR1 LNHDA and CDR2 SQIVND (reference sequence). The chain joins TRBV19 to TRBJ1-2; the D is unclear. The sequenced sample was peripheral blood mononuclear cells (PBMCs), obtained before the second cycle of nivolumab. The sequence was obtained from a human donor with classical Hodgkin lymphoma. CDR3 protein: CASNRGMINYGYTF. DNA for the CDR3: TGTGCCAGTAATAGAGGGATGATTAACTATGGCTACACCTTC.